This TCR beta chain was captured in a study of blood T cell repertoires in COVID-19. The overall study: In each case, the material was cDNA or gDNA derived from T cells, B-cell-depleted T cells, or PBMCs.

Repertoires were generated with immunoSEQ multiplex PCR, while TCRdb's copy carries only in-frame clones and drops some. The repertoire holds a few hundred thousand clones, nearly 90% seen once, with around 2.3% in the top ten. With 3 bases clipped from V and 3 bases from J, the junction kept 3 bases outside the gene matches. CDR3 length: 14 amino acids. CDR1 is MNHEY and CDR2 is SMNVEV in the germline V gene (reference sequence). As concerns this clone: A much bigger clone sits one base away, suggesting this may be a read error.

This clonotype originated in an older woman with COVID-19, enrolled during active disease. The chain carries TRBV27 and TRBJ2-7; 9 nucleotides align to TRBD1. The sample taken for sequencing was peripheral blood. The CDR3 bases are TGTGCCAGCAGTTTTGGGACAGGGTTCTACGAGCAGTACTTC. This gives the protein CASSFGTGFYEQYF.